These 13 T cell receptor beta chains were all obtained from the same sample, sequenced in a study of CD4+ T cells in melanoma. Sequencing was performed with immunoSEQ multiplex PCR; in TCRdb, only in-frame clones are kept and a portion is missing. The sample lists 7,500 to 10,000 clones, more than 65% occurring once. Specimen: peripheral blood. The receptor set was obtained from a human donor with melanoma.

The V call is TRBV28, the J call TRBJ2-7; D gene unclear. Germline V gives CDR1 MDHEN, CDR2 SYDVKM. Trimming removed 4 bases at V and 3 bases at J, with 7 bases between. There are 12 residues in the CDR3. The CDR3 region is CASSWVNYEQYF. CDR3 sequence (DNA): TGTGCCAGCAGTTGGGTCAACTACGAGCAGTACTTC.

The V gene is TRBV5-4, the J gene TRBJ2-7, with 9 nucleotides matching TRBD2. Germline CDR1 is SGHNT and CDR2 is YYREEE (reference sequence). The J segment lost 5 bases and the V segment lost 4 bases, leaving 10 bases of the junction unmatched. CDR3 length: 15 residues. The CDR3 here is CASSRVGLARHEQYF. The DNA for the CDR3 is TGTGCCAGCAGCCGGGTGGGACTAGCTAGGCACGAGCAGTACTTC.

This chain links TRBV10-2 with TRBJ2-7, with D perhaps matching TRBD1 (6 bases). The germline V gene has CDR1 WSHSY and CDR2 SAAADI. The CDR3 spans 14 residues. The V end was cut by 3 bases, the J end by 2 bases, with 11 bases between. The CDR3 sequence: CASSEVGATYEQYF. CDR3 DNA: TGCGCCAGCAGTGAAGTGGGGGCCACCTACGAGCAGTACTTC.

The chain joins TRBV9 to TRBJ2-7; tentatively, D is TRBD2 (5 bases). Germline V gene lookup returns CDR1 SGDLS and CDR2 YYNGEE. This CDR3 region has 14 residues. Trimming left V 2 bases short and J 4 bases short, with 13 bases between. As DNA, the CDR3 is TGTGCCAGCAGCGTGCAGGTAGAGGGTTACGAGCAGTACTTC. Encoded protein: CASSVQVEGYEQYF. The full variable domain, in which reference TRBV9 and TRBJ2-7 provide the parts outside the CDR3, is DSGVTQTPKHLITATGQRVTLRCSPRSGDLSVYWYQQSLDQGLQFLIQYYNGEERAKGNILERFSAQQFPDLHSELNLSSLELGDSALYFCASSVQVEGYEQYFGPGTRLTVT.

The rearrangement uses TRBV6-1 and TRBJ1-2, with D perhaps matching TRBD1 (5 bases). Per germline, CDR1 MNHNS and CDR2 SASEGT. This CDR3 region has 14 residues. Trimming shortened V by 7 bases and J by 2 bases, and 14 bases separated the two germline ends. In nucleotides, the CDR3 is TGTGCCAGCACCCAACCCGGGGGGAACTATGGCTACACCTTC. Protein product: CASTQPGGNYGYTF.

In the case of this clone: This sequence may be a read error, since a much larger clone differs from it by one base. The rearrangement links TRBV4-1 to TRBJ2-2, with a possible D match to TRBD1 (6 bases). This CDR3 comprises 16 residues. Germline CDR1 reads MGHRA; CDR2 reads YSYEKL. CDR3 nucleotide sequence: TGCGGCAGCAGCCACCCTGACAGGTCGAGGGGCGGGGAGCTGTTTTTT. It translates to CGSSHPDRSRGGELFF.

This clone is labeled as medium-sized (0.01 to 0.1%). The rearrangement uses TRBV6-5 and TRBJ1-1; tentatively, D is TRBD1 (5 bases). The CDR3 length is 14 residues. Germline V CDR1 and CDR2: MNHEY, SVGAGI. The V end lost 5 bases, the J end lost 6 bases, and 16 bases lay between the germline ends. The chain's CDR3 is CASSLNPGTAEAFF. CDR3 DNA sequence: TGTGCCAGCAGTCTTAACCCAGGGACCGCTGAAGCTTTCTTT.

The rearrangement joins TRBV4-2 to TRBJ1-1; TRBD1 matches at 8 bases. CDR3 length: 14 residues. V shed 2 bases and J 4 bases; nucleotides not matched to a gene: 3. In germline, CDR1 is LGHNA, CDR2 YNFKEQ. The CDR3 sequence: CASSQPDRATEAFF. The DNA for the CDR3 is TGTGCCAGCAGCCAACCGGACAGGGCCACTGAAGCTTTCTTT.

This chain uses TRBV7-2 with TRBJ2-7; TRBD2 matches 7 bases. Trimming cost V 1 base and J 5 bases; bases outside gene matches: 2. The germline V gene has CDR1 SGHTA and CDR2 FQGNSA. The CDR3 sequence is 13 residues long. The CDR3 here is CASSLGGGDEQYF. Here the CDR3 DNA reads TGTGCCAGCAGCTTAGGGGGAGGGGACGAGCAGTACTTC.

The table lists this clone with a few counts. The CDR3 sequence: CASSQAYEQYF. As DNA, the CDR3 is TGTGCCAGCAGCCAAGCGTATGAGCAGTACTTC. This chain links TRBV14 with TRBJ2-7; D unclear. The germline V gene encodes CDR1 SGHDN and CDR2 FVKESK. V shed 1 base and J shed 7 bases, with 5 bases lying between them. The CDR3 is 11 residues long.

V usage is TRBV6-1 and J usage is TRBJ2-3; no clear D gene. In germline, CDR1 is MNHNS, CDR2 SASEGT. Trimming removed 2 bases at V and 2 bases at J, with 2 bases between. The CDR3 has 12 amino acids. CDR3 in amino acids: CASSEHTDTQYF. The CDR3 DNA sequence: TGTGCCAGCAGTGAACACACAGATACGCAGTATTTT.

The chain uses TRBV6-4 and TRBJ2-7; D is perhaps TRBD1 or TRBD2 (5 bases each). CDR1 and CDR2 from the germline V gene are MRHNA and SNTAGT. V was cut by 7 bases and J by 0 bases, with 16 bases left in between. The CDR3 loop spans 15 amino acids. The CDR3 spells CASKIRDGNSYEQYF. As DNA, the CDR3 is TGTGCCAGCAAGATCCGGGACGGAAACTCCTACGAGCAGTACTTC.

The genes are TRBV7-3 and TRBJ2-2; D remains ambiguous. Germline V gene data show CDR1 as SGHTA and CDR2 as FQGTGA. This CDR3 has 12 residues. V lost 5 bases, J lost 3 bases, and 4 bases lay in between. As DNA, the CDR3 is TGTGCCAGCAGCCTCGACACCGGGGAGCTGTTTTTT. Its translation: CASSLDTGELFF.